The 24 T cell receptor beta chains given below trace back to one sample, sequenced in a study of prognosis after radiotherapy for stage I lung cancer. It was by two-round multiplex PCR that TCR beta CDR3 was amplified from genomic DNA. Round-one PCR had primers specific to each TRBV and TRBJ gene. TCRdb re-analysed the multiplex PCR reads in MiXCR, keeping a single row per CDR3 protein. The sample lists some 15,000 distinct CDR3 sequences, more than 35% seen once, with around 38% in the top ten. The specimen was PBMCs, collected before or after stereotactic body radiation therapy (not recorded which). These TCRs come from a donor of 50 years or more with non-small cell lung cancer.

The V and J genes are TRBV28 and TRBJ1-2; tentative D call: TRBD1 (5 bases). V lost 5 bases and J 5 bases, leaving 27 bases between the germline ends. CDR3 length: 18 residues. Per the germline V gene, CDR1 is MDHEN and CDR2 is SYDVKM. As DNA, the CDR3 is TGTGCCAGCAGTACCCAAGTGGGGCCTCTCCCCCCAGGGTATGGCTACACCTTC. It translates to CASSTQVGPLPPGYGYTF.

This chain links TRBV4-1 with TRBJ2-7; the D gene could be TRBD1 or TRBD2 (5 bases each). V dropped 0 bases and J dropped 6 bases, with 18 bases sitting between them. Germline CDR1 and CDR2: MGHRA and YSYEKL. This CDR3 region has 16 residues. The CDR3 sequence: CASSQDSVGAGTEQYF. The CDR3 DNA sequence: TGCGCCAGCAGCCAAGATTCGGTGGGTGCAGGGACCGAGCAGTACTTC.

A remark on this clonotype: A much larger clone differs from this one at a single base, so this may be a read error. This chain links TRBV19 with TRBJ2-3; D might be TRBD1 (6 bases). The CDR3 extends over 16 amino acids. Trimming cost V 4 bases and J 1 base, with 15 bases left between them. Germline V gene lookup returns CDR1 LNHDA and CDR2 SQIVND (reference sequence). For the CDR3, the DNA is TGTGCCAGTAGTAGCTCAGGGGTCCTCCGCACAGATACGCAGTATTTT. This gives the protein CASSSSGVLRTDTQYF. The variable domain in full, with the rest retrieved from reference TRBV19 and TRBJ2-3, is DGGITQSPKYLFRKEGQNVTLSCEQNLNHDAMYWYRQDPGQGLRLIYYSQIVNDFQKGDIAEGYSVSREKKESFPLTVTSAQKNPTAFYLCASSSSGVLRTDTQYFGPGTRLTVL.

For this clonotype: This sequence is one base from a far larger clone and is likely a read error. This chain connects TRBV6-2 or TRBV6-3 to TRBJ1-6; no firm D call. V lost 7 bases, J lost 10 bases, and 17 bases lay in between. The CDR3 spans 14 residues. Per the germline V gene, CDR1 is MNHEY and CDR2 is SVGEGT. This CDR3 reads CASIDSSRGSPLHF. CDR3 DNA sequence: TGTGCCAGCATTGACTCCAGCCGCGGATCACCCCTCCACTTT.

The V and J genes are TRBV5-1 and TRBJ2-7; TRBD2 matches at 7 bases. V lost 0 bases to trimming and J lost 4 bases; unmatched junction nucleotides: 10. This CDR3 region has 16 residues. The V gene's germline CDR1 is SGHRS and CDR2 YFSETQ. The CDR3 DNA reads TGCGCCAGCAGCTTGGCAGGGACGACTAGCAGTTACGAGCAGTACTTC. It encodes CASSLAGTTSSYEQYF.

V usage is TRBV6-2 or TRBV6-3 and J usage is TRBJ1-1, with 9 bases identical to TRBD1. V shed 5 bases, J shed 7 bases, and the junction held 11 bases outside the gene matches. The CDR3 length is 15 residues. Germline V lookup: CDR1 MNHEY, CDR2 SVGEGT. CDR3 nucleotide sequence: TGTGCCAGCAGTACGGCCGGGACAGGGAGATTTGAAGCTTTCTTT. This codes for CASSTAGTGRFEAFF.

The chain carries TRBV6-5 and TRBJ1-4; perhaps TRBD1 as D (6 bases). The CDR3 is 18 residues long. Germline V lookup: CDR1 MNHEY, CDR2 SVGAGI. Trimming stripped 2 bases from V and 7 bases from J, with 23 bases between. The CDR3 sequence: CASSYQPGGATNIEKLFF. CDR3 DNA: TGTGCCAGCAGTTACCAGCCCGGGGGCGCGACAAATATTGAAAAACTGTTTTTT.

Concerning this clonotype: This may be a read error: a much more frequent sequence differs by one nucleotide. The chain recombines TRBV5-1 with TRBJ2-5; 10 bases agree with TRBD2. The CDR3 covers 16 residues. Germline V gene lookup returns CDR1 SGHRS and CDR2 YFSETQ. The V gene end was trimmed by 2 bases and the J gene end by 5 bases; junction bases not matched to a gene: 9. For the CDR3, the DNA is TGCGCCAGCAGCTTAAGAGCGGGGGGGCCGTATGAGACCCAGTACTTC. This codes for CASSLRAGGPYETQYF.

There are many counts of this clonotype. J is TRBJ2-5 and V is TRBV6-1; 7 bases agree with TRBD2. CDR3 length: 14 amino acids. Trimming took 6 bases from V and 7 from J; bases not matched to a gene: 11. Germline CDR1 and CDR2: MNHNS and SASEGT. This chain's CDR3 is CASRSPSGEGTQYF. The CDR3 coding sequence is TGTGCCAGCAGGAGTCCTTCTGGGGAGGGGACCCAGTACTTC.

About this clonotype itself: A far larger clone is a single base away, which makes a read error likely. V gene TRBV7-9 combines with J gene TRBJ2-7; 8 nucleotides line up with TRBD2. CDR3 length: 15 amino acids. V shed 5 bases and J 0 bases; nucleotides not matched to a gene: 6. Germline CDR1 SEHNR, CDR2 FQNEAQ (reference sequence). CDR3 sequence reads: CASSRTSGISYEQYF. CDR3 DNA sequence: TGTGCCAGCAGCAGAACTAGCGGTATCTCCTACGAGCAGTACTTC.

This clonotype has at least ten counts. This chain uses TRBV24-1 with TRBJ1-5; no clear D gene. Trimming took off 1 base at V and 0 bases at J, with 3 bases between the two ends. CDR1 is KGHDR, CDR2 SFDVKD, per germline. CDR3 size: 14 residues. This chain's CDR3 is CATSDFGSNQPQHF. CDR3 coding DNA: TGTGCCACCAGTGATTTCGGTAGCAATCAGCCCCAGCATTTT.

V is TRBV6-5 and J is TRBJ1-2; 7 nucleotides line up with TRBD1. Germline-derived CDR1 and CDR2 are MNHEY and SVGAGI. This CDR3 comprises 14 residues. J was trimmed by 3 bases and V by 4 bases; bases with no gene match: 5. Written as DNA, the CDR3 is TGTGCCAGCAGTTCAGGGGGTGTATACTATGGCTACACCTTC. This gives the protein CASSSGGVYYGYTF.

Ten or more counts support this clonotype. V usage is TRBV27 and J usage is TRBJ1-1, with TRBD1 identical over 10 bases. V dropped 4 bases and J dropped 7; count of bases not matched to a gene: 9. In germline, CDR1 is MNHEY, CDR2 SMNVEV (reference sequence). The CDR3 spans 15 residues. The CDR3 DNA reads as TGTGCCAGCAGTTGGCCGGGACAGGGGATAAGTGAAGCTTTCTTT. This encodes CASSWPGQGISEAFF.

Of note for this clonotype: It differs at one base from a far larger clone, so likely a read error. This chain joins TRBV6-9 and TRBJ1-1; 7 bases line up with TRBD1. Germline V gene data show CDR1 as MNHGY and CDR2 as SVAAGI. The CDR3 is 17 residues long. CDR3 in amino acids: CAISYSRRNRGLGDAFF. The DNA for the CDR3 is TGTGCCATCAGTTACTCAAGAAGGAACAGGGGTCTGGGCGACGCTTTCTTT.

This clonotype showed up just once. Since a much larger clone is just one base distant, this may be a read error. The chain recombines TRBV4-3 with TRBJ2-5, with D possibly matching TRBD1 (5 bases). The CDR3 runs 16 residues. Trimming took 1 base from V and 3 from J, leaving 15 bases between them. Per germline, CDR1 LGHNA and CDR2 YSLEER. CDR3 sequence: CASSQALVGLKETQYF. The CDR3 DNA sequence: TGCGCCAGCAGCCAAGCCCTTGTGGGGCTTAAAGAGACCCAGTACTTC.

This clonotype was detected ten times or more. This chain uses TRBV6-5 with TRBJ2-3; possible D gene TRBD1, 5 bases. The CDR3 loop spans 14 amino acids. In germline, CDR1 is MNHEY, CDR2 SVGAGI. V gave up 2 bases and J gave up 4 bases, with 10 bases separating them. CDR3 bases: TGTGCCAGCAGTTACCAGGGAATCGCAGATACGCAGTATTTT. Its translation: CASSYQGIADTQYF.

This clonotype was observed at least ten times. The chain couples TRBV4-1 to TRBJ2-2; D unclear. Germline V CDR1 and CDR2: MGHRA, YSYEKL. CDR3 length equals 14 residues. Trimming shortened V by 1 base and J by 0 bases, and 3 bases separated the two germline ends. The CDR3 loop reads CASSQGPNTGELFF. CDR3 coding DNA: TGCGCCAGCAGCCAAGGGCCGAACACCGGGGAGCTGTTTTTT.

By proportion, this clonotype is medium-sized. The genes are TRBV6-1 and TRBJ1-5; D is uncertain. V dropped 7 bases and J dropped 1 base, with 11 bases sitting between them. Looked up from germline, CDR1 is MNHNS and CDR2 is SASEGT. The CDR3 runs to 14 residues. This CDR3 reads CASMAAASNQPQHF. Written as DNA, the CDR3 is TGTGCCAGCATGGCAGCCGCGAGCAATCAGCCCCAGCATTTT.

This clonotype qualifies as medium-sized. The chain combines TRBV6-1 with TRBJ2-2; the match to TRBD2 covers 11 bases. CDR1 is MNHNS and CDR2 is SASEGT in the germline V gene. V lost 7 bases and J lost 0; bases outside the gene matches: 16. The CDR3 is 20 amino acids. CDR3 region: CASKMGALAGDRANTGELFF. CDR3 sequence (DNA): TGTGCCAGCAAAATGGGGGCACTAGCGGGGGATCGCGCGAACACCGGGGAGCTGTTTTTT.

The chain uses TRBV27 and TRBJ1-5, with D unresolved. The CDR3 has 14 amino acids. Germline lookup yields CDR1 MNHEY and CDR2 SMNVEV (reference sequence). V lost 6 bases and J lost 14, with 23 bases in between. CDR3 DNA: TGTGCCAGCAGCCGAACAGCTCGCAATCAGACCAAGCATTTT. It yields the protein CASSRTARNQTKHF.

This clonotype was observed at least ten times. The CDR3 region is CASSLWLLDGPYNEQFF. CDR3 bases: TGTGCCAGCAGCTTATGGCTCCTAGACGGCCCATACAATGAGCAGTTCTTC. This chain links TRBV13 with TRBJ2-1, with D hard to call. The CDR3 is 17 amino acids. The V end lost 2 bases, the J end lost 4 bases, and 18 bases lay between the germline ends. Germline V gene sequence: CDR1 PRHDT, CDR2 FYEKMQ (reference sequence).

A few counts support this clonotype. It may be a read error: a sequence one base away is much more abundant. The V gene is TRBV9, the J gene TRBJ1-2; tentatively, D is TRBD1 (6 bases). Between the trimmed V and J ends, which lost 4 bases and 6 bases, there was a span of 19 bases. This CDR3 is built from 15 residues. Germline V gene lookup returns CDR1 SGDLS and CDR2 YYNGEE. The CDR3 spells CASSSPGGAPDGYTF. CDR3 bases: TGTGCCAGCAGCTCCCCGGGGGGGGCTCCCGATGGCTACACCTTC.

This clonotype came up many times. The chain has TRBV19 and TRBJ1-2, with D possibly TRBD1 on 6 matching bases. The CDR3 is 16 residues long. Per germline, CDR1 LNHDA and CDR2 SQIVND (reference sequence). V was clipped by 7 bases and J by 0 bases, with 18 bases between them. The CDR3 DNA reads as TGTGCCAGTACTCCGGACAGTAGGCCGGCTAACTATGGCTACACCTTC. Its protein product is CASTPDSRPANYGYTF.

The rearrangement joins TRBV20-1 to TRBJ1-6, with 10 bases identical to TRBD1. The CDR3 extends over 13 amino acids. Unmatched junction bases numbered 4, after V lost 5 bases and J lost 9 bases. Looked up from germline, CDR1 is DFQATT and CDR2 is SNEGSKA (reference sequence). CDR3 bases: TGCAGTGCTGTTAGGACAGGGGGTTCACCCCTCCACTTT. Translated: CSAVRTGGSPLHF.